A selection of T cell receptor beta chains follows, all from one sample in a study of radiation and T cells in renal cell carcinoma. Here immunoSEQ multiplex PCR was the method, and the copy in TCRdb shows in-frame clones only, minus some. The table includes about 140,000 clones, around 78% detected once. Sequencing used blood, obtained from a patient whose treatment included radiotherapy and nephrectomy. The receptors originated from a woman in her forties or fifties with renal cell carcinoma. CDR3s include the opening cysteine and the closing phenylalanine or tryptophan. The order of the fields is D gene, CDR3 length, V gene, J gene, clone size, CDR3 protein, CDR3 DNA. The D gene is left open where the match is weak. Not every row has a clone size; where given, it reads once, few, many or a size class.

>.|13|TRBV27|TRBJ2-7|many
CASSLTPSYEQYF
TGTGCCAGCAGTTTGACCCCCTCCTACGAGCAGTACTTC
>.|12|TRBV7-9|TRBJ1-2|.
CASSRDVGGYTF
TGTGCCAGCAGCCGGGACGTTGGTGGCTACACCTTC
>.|12|TRBV6-6|TRBJ2-2|few
CASAKGTGELFF
TGTGCCAGCGCGAAGGGCACCGGGGAGCTGTTTTTT
>.|16|TRBV19|TRBJ2-7|.
CASSSAGRAGSYEQYF
TGTGCCAGTAGTTCCGCAGGCAGGGCAGGTTCCTACGAGCAGTACTTC
>TRBD2|15|TRBV5-4|TRBJ2-7|once
CASSLGLAGDLEQYF
TGTGCCAGCAGCTTGGGGCTAGCGGGAGATCTTGAGCAGTACTTC
>.|13|TRBV6-1|TRBJ2-5|.
CASSEAGPETQYF
TGTGCCAGCAGTGAGGCGGGGCCGGAGACCCAGTACTTC
>TRBD1|14|TRBV6-1|TRBJ2-7|.
CASRRSTGVYEQYF
TGTGCCAGCAGACGTAGCACAGGGGTGTACGAGCAGTACTTC
>.|15|TRBV5-1|TRBJ2-6|.
CASSYTDRGANVLTF
TGCGCCAGCAGCTATACTGACAGGGGGGCCAACGTCCTGACTTTC
>.|15|TRBV5-1|TRBJ2-5|.
CASSLEVRVAETQYF
TGCGCCAGCAGCTTGGAGGTCAGGGTAGCAGAGACCCAGTACTTC
>.|13|TRBV19|TRBJ2-3|.
CASSTGVTDTQYF
TGTGCCAGTAGTACAGGGGTCACAGATACGCAGTATTTT
>.|16|TRBV6-5|TRBJ1-3|.
CASSYGGQRRGNTIYF
TGTGCCAGCAGTTACGGGGGGCAGCGACGAGGAAACACCATATATTTT